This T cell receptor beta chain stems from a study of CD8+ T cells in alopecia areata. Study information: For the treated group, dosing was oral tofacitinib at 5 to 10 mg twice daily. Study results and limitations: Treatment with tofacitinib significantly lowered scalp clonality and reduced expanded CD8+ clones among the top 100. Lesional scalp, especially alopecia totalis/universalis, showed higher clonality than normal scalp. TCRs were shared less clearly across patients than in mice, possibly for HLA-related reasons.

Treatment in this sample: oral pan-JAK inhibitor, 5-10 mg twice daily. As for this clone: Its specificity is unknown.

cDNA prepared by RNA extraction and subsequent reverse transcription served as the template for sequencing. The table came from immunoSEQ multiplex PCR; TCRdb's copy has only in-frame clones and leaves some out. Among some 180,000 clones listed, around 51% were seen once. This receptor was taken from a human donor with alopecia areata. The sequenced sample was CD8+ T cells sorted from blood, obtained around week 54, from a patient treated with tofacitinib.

The CDR3, as DNA: TGTGCCAGCACCACGCCGGGACAGGGGCCCAGCTACACCTTC. It codes for CASTTPGQGPSYTF. The chain joins TRBV2 to TRBJ1-2; 10 bases fit TRBD1. Germline V gene data show CDR1 as SNHLY and CDR2 as FYNNEI. CDR3 size: 14 residues. J gave up 9 bases and V 7 bases, and 11 bases lay outside the gene matches.